The TCR beta chain described here comes from a study of blood T cell repertoires in COVID-19. Study overall: Collection of acute and convalescent COVID-19 samples took place in the United States, Italy and Spain. The analysed material was cDNA or gDNA that came from T cells, B-cell-depleted T cells, or PBMCs.

The CDR3 is 15 residues long. Trimming cost V 2 bases and J 0 bases, with 9 bases left between them. Germline V gene lookup returns CDR1 LGHNT and CDR2 FRNRAP. In the original analysis: Cell counts per sample came from amplifying reference gene primers. Sequencing was performed with immunoSEQ multiplex PCR; in TCRdb, only in-frame clones are kept and a portion is missing. Clone size and V and J calls were adopted from that table, with D and trimming inferred from the DNA. The data show about 52,000 clones, over 75% seen once. This TCR derives from a man in his 70s with acute or convalescent COVID-19. Sequencing was carried out using peripheral blood. The genes are TRBV12-5 and TRBJ2-3, with D maybe TRBD2 (5 bases). The CDR3 DNA sequence: TGTGCTAGTGGTTTGAATAGCGAAAGCACAGATACGCAGTATTTT. Translation: CASGLNSESTDTQYF.